This T cell receptor beta chain derives from a study of cytomegalovirus exposure and HLA in healthy donors. This CDR3 is built from 14 residues. Trimming took 2 bases from V and 0 from J; bases not matched to a gene: 1. The germline CDR1 and CDR2 sequences are SGHAT and FQNNGV. Clones were read by immunoSEQ multiplex PCR, and TCRdb kept only the in-frame ones, dropping some. The sample includes 120,000 to 150,000 clones, approximately 86% of them seen just once. As regards this clone: As yet, its antigen is unknown.

The donors were part of the approximately 120-subject validation cohort, which stood apart from the approximately 670-subject first cohort. General observations from the study: Cytomegalovirus association was assigned to about 150 TCR beta chains.

The rearrangement uses TRBV11-2 and TRBJ2-7; TRBD1 matches 7 bases. The sequence came from a young man in good health and CMV-seropositive. Sequencing used PBMCs. The CDR3 spells CASSLRTGSYEQYF. CDR3 coding DNA: TGTGCCAGCAGCTTACGGACAGGCTCCTACGAGCAGTACTTC.